This T cell receptor beta chain was retrieved from a study of cytomegalovirus exposure and HLA in healthy donors. In the case of this clone: What it binds is not known.

60 Vbeta and 13 Jbeta primers were used in PCR. As processed by the authors: In a later analysis, of roughly 83 million unique beta chains, approximately 10 million appeared in at least two donors. Here immunoSEQ multiplex PCR was the method, and the copy in TCRdb shows in-frame clones only, minus some. V and J calls and clone size come straight from that table; D and trimming were deduced from the DNA. The sample carries some 130,000 clones, about 78% recorded once. Study-level results: Cytomegalovirus status was reportedly diagnosed by the classifier with high sensitivity and specificity. According to an earlier analysis, most TCR beta V segments yielded productive rearrangements about 87% or about 30% of the time.

The germline V gene encodes CDR1 GTSNPN and CDR2 SVGIG (reference sequence). The ends were cut back, 0 bases at V and 1 base at J, with 6 bases in the middle. This CDR3 comprises 13 residues. The V gene is TRBV30, the J gene TRBJ1-1, with D uncertain. This clonotype was obtained from a female donor in good health and CMV-seronegative. The sequenced sample consisted of PBMCs. The CDR3, as DNA: TGTGCCTGGAGTGTAAACGGGAACACTGAAGCTTTCTTT. Translated: CAWSVNGNTEAFF.